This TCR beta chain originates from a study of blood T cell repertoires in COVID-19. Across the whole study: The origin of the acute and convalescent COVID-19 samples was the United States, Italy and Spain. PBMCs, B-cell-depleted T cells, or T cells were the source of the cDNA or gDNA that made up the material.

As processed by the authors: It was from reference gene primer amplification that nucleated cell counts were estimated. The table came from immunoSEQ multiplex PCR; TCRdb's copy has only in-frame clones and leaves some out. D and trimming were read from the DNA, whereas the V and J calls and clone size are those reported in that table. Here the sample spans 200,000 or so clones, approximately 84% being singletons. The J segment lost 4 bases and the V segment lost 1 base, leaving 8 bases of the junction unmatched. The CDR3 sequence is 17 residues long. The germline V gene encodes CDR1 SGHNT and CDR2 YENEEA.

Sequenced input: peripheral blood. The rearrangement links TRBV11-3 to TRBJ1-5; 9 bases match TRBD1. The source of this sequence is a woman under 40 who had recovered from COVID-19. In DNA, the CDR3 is TGTGCCAGCAGCTTAGCTAGGGACAGGGAAGAGAATCAGCCCCAGCATTTT. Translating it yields CASSLARDREENQPQHF.